This T cell receptor beta chain derives from a study of T cell changes during pregnancy in multiple sclerosis. Produced via immunoSEQ multiplex PCR; TCRdb's table is partial and in-frame only. The data contain fewer than 55,000 clones, roughly 90% of them seen just once; the ten biggest clones take up around 2%. This clonotype originated in a female donor with multiple sclerosis, enrolled in a pregnancy study. The source was peripheral blood, collected in the first trimester of pregnancy.

The CDR3 DNA follows: TGCGCCAGCAGCTTGGAGACACCAAACTATGGCTACACCTTC. Protein: CASSLETPNYGYTF. This sequence joins TRBV5-1 and TRBJ1-2; D remains ambiguous. Looked up from germline, CDR1 is SGHRS and CDR2 is YFSETQ. The CDR3 is 14 residues long. V dropped 0 bases and J dropped 2 bases, with 8 bases sitting between them.